These T cell receptor beta chains were read from a single sample in a study of blood T cells in healthy people across ages. From the 5' RACE reads, TCRdb called clonotypes with MiXCR, one entry per CDR3 protein. The data contain about 770,000 distinct CDR3 sequences, approximately 44% of them singletons. Sequenced: blood. These receptors were taken from a man aged 55-75 years in good health. Both conserved end residues are part of each CDR3. Each record gives: D gene, clone size, V gene, J gene, CDR3 protein, CDR3 DNA. A D gene is named only where the DNA matches it firmly. Size tells how often a clone was seen (once, few, many) or the class of an expanded clone, and some rows leave it out.

d_gene: NA
abundance: few
v_gene: TRBV4-3
j_gene: TRBJ2-5
CDR3aa: CASSQDLIRQETQYF
CDR3nt: TGCGCCAGCAGCCAAGATTTAATACGCCAAGAGACCCAGTACTTC

d_gene: NA
abundance: few
v_gene: TRBV5-1
j_gene: TRBJ2-1
CDR3aa: CASIQGPNYNEQFF
CDR3nt: TGCGCCAGCATCCAGGGGCCCAACTACAATGAGCAGTTCTTC

d_gene: NA
abundance: few
v_gene: TRBV20-1
j_gene: TRBJ2-7
CDR3aa: CRVSGGQGKGQYF
CDR3nt: TGCAGAGTATCGGGGGGCCAGGGGAAAGGGCAGTACTTC

d_gene: NA
abundance: NA
v_gene: TRBV6-6
j_gene: TRBJ2-1
CDR3aa: CASGYSGSNNEQFF
CDR3nt: TGTGCCAGCGGTTACTCGGGGTCCAACAATGAGCAGTTCTTC

d_gene: NA
abundance: NA
v_gene: TRBV7-9
j_gene: TRBJ1-6
CDR3aa: CASSRAGNSPLHF
CDR3nt: TGTGCCAGCAGCAGGGCAGGGAATTCACCCCTCCACTTT

d_gene: TRBD2
abundance: NA
v_gene: TRBV6-1
j_gene: TRBJ2-1
CDR3aa: CASSEHLAVNNEQFF
CDR3nt: TGTGCCAGCAGTGAACATCTAGCGGTCAACAATGAGCAGTTCTTC

d_gene: NA
abundance: NA
v_gene: TRBV20-1
j_gene: TRBJ2-1
CDR3aa: CSASSGERNEQFF
CDR3nt: TGCAGTGCTTCGTCCGGGGAGCGCAATGAGCAGTTCTTC

d_gene: NA
abundance: many
v_gene: TRBV29-1
j_gene: TRBJ2-1
CDR3aa: CSVEGGRVYEQFF
CDR3nt: TGCAGCGTTGAAGGTGGCCGGGTATATGAGCAGTTCTTC

d_gene: TRBD1
abundance: NA
v_gene: TRBV2
j_gene: TRBJ1-3
CDR3aa: CASRLDRGPGNTIYF
CDR3nt: TGTGCCAGCAGGTTGGACAGGGGGCCTGGAAACACCATATATTTT

d_gene: NA
abundance: NA
v_gene: TRBV3-1
j_gene: TRBJ2-1
CDR3aa: CASSQMGGTYNEQFF
CDR3nt: TGTGCCAGCAGCCAAATGGGGGGCACCTACAATGAGCAGTTCTTC

d_gene: NA
abundance: NA
v_gene: TRBV6-2/TRBV6-3
j_gene: TRBJ2-7
CDR3aa: CASSYSGPEGVYNEQYF
CDR3nt: TGTGCCAGCAGTTACTCAGGACCCGAAGGGGTATACAATGAGCAGTACTTC

d_gene: NA
abundance: once
v_gene: TRBV20-1
j_gene: TRBJ1-6
CDR3aa: CSAKDIEDSPLHF
CDR3nt: TGCAGTGCTAAAGATATTGAGGATTCACCCCTCCACTTT

d_gene: NA
abundance: NA
v_gene: TRBV3-1
j_gene: TRBJ2-5
CDR3aa: CASSPQQQETQYF
CDR3nt: TGTGCCAGCAGCCCCCAGCAGCAAGAGACCCAGTACTTC

d_gene: NA
abundance: NA
v_gene: TRBV15
j_gene: TRBJ2-7
CDR3aa: CATSHSDLYEQYF
CDR3nt: TGTGCCACCAGCCACTCCGACCTCTACGAGCAGTACTTC

d_gene: NA
abundance: NA
v_gene: TRBV12-3/TRBV12-4
j_gene: TRBJ2-7
CDR3aa: CASSSHRAAYEQYF
CDR3nt: TGTGCCAGCAGTTCACACAGGGCTGCCTACGAGCAGTACTTC

d_gene: TRBD2
abundance: NA
v_gene: TRBV20-1
j_gene: TRBJ2-3
CDR3aa: CSAGFGTSGGTDTQYF
CDR3nt: TGCAGTGCGGGATTTGGGACTAGCGGGGGCACAGATACGCAGTATTTT

d_gene: NA
abundance: NA
v_gene: TRBV20-1
j_gene: TRBJ1-1
CDR3aa: CSARERAGNLNTEAFF
CDR3nt: TGCAGTGCTAGAGAGAGAGCAGGGAATTTGAACACTGAAGCTTTCTTT

d_gene: TRBD2
abundance: few
v_gene: TRBV7-2
j_gene: TRBJ2-1
CDR3aa: CASSNVALAGGEQFF
CDR3nt: TGTGCCAGCAGCAATGTCGCACTAGCGGGGGGTGAGCAGTTCTTC

d_gene: NA
abundance: many
v_gene: TRBV7-9
j_gene: TRBJ1-5
CDR3aa: CASSLGDTDNQPQHF
CDR3nt: TGTGCCAGCAGTTTAGGGGACACCGACAATCAGCCCCAGCATTTT

d_gene: NA
abundance: NA
v_gene: TRBV24-1
j_gene: TRBJ2-2
CDR3aa: CATSDVGELFF
CDR3nt: TGTGCCACCAGTGATGTCGGGGAGCTGTTTTTT

d_gene: NA
abundance: once
v_gene: TRBV7-2
j_gene: TRBJ1-4
CDR3aa: CASSLVGQGGEKLFF
CDR3nt: TGTGCCAGCAGTCTAGTGGGGCAGGGCGGGGAAAAACTGTTTTTT

d_gene: TRBD1
abundance: NA
v_gene: TRBV5-6
j_gene: TRBJ2-3
CDR3aa: CASSTDRDDTQYF
CDR3nt: TGTGCCAGCAGCACCGACAGGGATGATACGCAGTATTTT

d_gene: NA
abundance: NA
v_gene: TRBV6-6
j_gene: TRBJ1-5
CDR3aa: CASSADLGTGQPQHF
CDR3nt: TGTGCCAGCAGTGCCGACCTGGGCACGGGTCAGCCCCAGCATTTT

d_gene: NA
abundance: few
v_gene: TRBV15
j_gene: TRBJ1-2
CDR3aa: CATSLGGTYGYTF
CDR3nt: TGTGCCACCAGCTTGGGGGGGACCTATGGCTACACCTTC

d_gene: NA
abundance: NA
v_gene: TRBV4-3
j_gene: TRBJ1-2
CDR3aa: CASSQQYRENYGYTF
CDR3nt: TGCGCCAGCAGCCAGCAGTACAGGGAAAACTATGGCTACACCTTC

d_gene: TRBD2
abundance: NA
v_gene: TRBV2
j_gene: TRBJ2-1
CDR3aa: CASSEISSGGGNEQVF
CDR3nt: TGTGCCAGCAGTGAGATCTCTAGCGGGGGAGGCAATGAGCAGGTCTTC

d_gene: NA
abundance: many
v_gene: TRBV7-9
j_gene: TRBJ2-7
CDR3aa: CASSLEPYEQYF
CDR3nt: TGTGCCAGCAGCTTGGAACCCTACGAGCAGTACTTC

d_gene: NA
abundance: NA
v_gene: TRBV14
j_gene: TRBJ1-1
CDR3aa: CASSQLGQQPYTEAFF
CDR3nt: TGTGCCAGCAGCCAACTCGGACAGCAGCCTTACACTGAAGCTTTCTTT

d_gene: TRBD1
abundance: NA
v_gene: TRBV7-9
j_gene: TRBJ1-4
CDR3aa: CASSEGRRGRGPEKLFF
CDR3nt: TGTGCCAGCAGCGAAGGGCGGCGGGGCAGGGGGCCGGAAAAACTGTTTTTT

d_gene: TRBD1
abundance: few
v_gene: TRBV9
j_gene: TRBJ1-2
CDR3aa: CASSGERGRGYGYTF
CDR3nt: TGTGCCAGCAGCGGAGAGAGGGGGCGCGGCTATGGCTACACCTTC

d_gene: NA
abundance: NA
v_gene: TRBV30
j_gene: TRBJ2-7
CDR3aa: CAWTGLYGSYEQYF
CDR3nt: TGTGCCTGGACGGGACTCTACGGATCATACGAGCAGTACTTC

d_gene: TRBD1
abundance: NA
v_gene: TRBV6-2/TRBV6-3
j_gene: TRBJ2-7
CDR3aa: CASSLSGTGTSEQYF
CDR3nt: TGTGCCAGCAGTCTCTCCGGGACAGGGACATCCGAGCAGTACTTC

d_gene: NA
abundance: once
v_gene: TRBV5-1
j_gene: TRBJ1-1
CDR3aa: CASSPGPGTEAFF
CDR3nt: TGCGCCAGCAGCCCTGGACCCGGCACTGAAGCTTTCTTT

d_gene: TRBD2
abundance: NA
v_gene: TRBV20-1
j_gene: TRBJ2-5
CDR3aa: CSARDWRGLAETQYF
CDR3nt: TGCAGTGCTAGAGATTGGCGAGGACTAGCGGAGACCCAGTACTTC

d_gene: NA
abundance: NA
v_gene: TRBV6-6
j_gene: TRBJ2-3
CDR3aa: CASSKASNTDTQYF
CDR3nt: TGTGCCAGCAGCAAGGCCTCGAACACAGATACGCAGTATTTT

d_gene: NA
abundance: NA
v_gene: TRBV7-9
j_gene: TRBJ2-3
CDR3aa: CASSLFPRTESSTDTQYF
CDR3nt: TGTGCCAGCAGCTTATTCCCTAGGACAGAATCTAGCACAGATACGCAGTATTTT

d_gene: NA
abundance: NA
v_gene: TRBV10-3
j_gene: TRBJ1-3
CDR3aa: CAISENGEYTGNTIYF
CDR3nt: TGTGCCATCAGTGAAAACGGTGAATATACTGGAAACACCATATATTTT

d_gene: NA
abundance: few
v_gene: TRBV27
j_gene: TRBJ2-7
CDR3aa: CATQGLQFGIYEQYF
CDR3nt: TGTGCCACCCAGGGACTTCAGTTCGGGATCTACGAGCAGTACTTC

d_gene: NA
abundance: NA
v_gene: TRBV18
j_gene: TRBJ1-1
CDR3aa: CASSLQEGPTEAFF
CDR3nt: TGTGCCAGCTCACTTCAGGAGGGTCCCACTGAAGCTTTCTTT

d_gene: TRBD1
abundance: NA
v_gene: TRBV11-3
j_gene: TRBJ2-7
CDR3aa: CASSFGTGDTYEQYF
CDR3nt: TGTGCCAGCAGCTTTGGGACAGGGGATACCTACGAGCAGTACTTC

d_gene: TRBD1
abundance: NA
v_gene: TRBV12-3/TRBV12-4
j_gene: TRBJ2-7
CDR3aa: CASRAGTGRKQYF
CDR3nt: TGTGCCAGCAGGGCCGGGACAGGGCGTAAGCAGTACTTC

d_gene: NA
abundance: few
v_gene: TRBV25-1
j_gene: TRBJ1-2
CDR3aa: CASNSGYGYTF
CDR3nt: TGTGCCAGCAATTCAGGGTACGGCTACACCTTC

d_gene: TRBD1
abundance: NA
v_gene: TRBV7-9
j_gene: TRBJ1-2
CDR3aa: CASSATGDQRGYTF
CDR3nt: TGTGCCAGCAGCGCGACAGGGGATCAGCGTGGCTACACCTTC